Sequencing of this TCR beta chain was carried out in a study of neoadjuvant anti-PD-1 for oral cavity cancer. Trimming removed 1 base from V and 0 bases from J, with 9 bases in between. Germline V lookup: CDR1 LGHNA, CDR2 YSLEER. The CDR3 totals 16 residues. Most PBMC samples had roughly 0.45 ug input DNA in six replicates. TCRdb keeps only in-frame clones here, not all; method: immunoSEQ multiplex PCR. The table shows about 6,600 clones, with around 77% occurring only once. No culture or expansion preceded analysis of these blood cells. The receptor's source is a person aged 40 to 85 with oral cavity squamous cell carcinoma. The chain uses TRBV4-3 and TRBJ2-2; D gene ambiguous. This specimen was PBMCs, taken before nivolumab (anti-PD-1) treatment. CDR3 nucleotides: TGCGCCAGCAGCCAAGGCCGGCTAGCGAACACCGGGGAGCTGTTTTTT. It is translated as CASSQGRLANTGELFF.